This TCR beta chain was sequenced in a study of OX40 agonist ivuxolimab in advanced cancers. CDR1 SGHNT and CDR2 YYREEE come from the germline V gene (reference sequence). V lost 2 bases and J lost 2; bases outside the gene matches: 7. The CDR3 loop spans 15 amino acids. This table comes from immunoSEQ multiplex PCR, and its TCRdb copy is limited to in-frame clones, with some not included. The sample contains around 26,000 clones, 60% to 80% of which appear only once. The chain recombines TRBV5-4 with TRBJ2-7, with 7 bases matching TRBD1. This specimen was CD4+ or CD8+ T cells sorted from blood, taken in a trial of the OX40 agonist ivuxolimab. The sequence came from an adult with an advanced solid tumor such as melanoma, head and neck, liver or kidney cancer. CDR3 in amino acids: CASSLRGQAAYEQYF. CDR3 nucleotide sequence: TGTGCCAGCAGCTTACGAGGACAGGCTGCCTACGAGCAGTACTTC. The variable domain in full, with the rest retrieved from reference TRBV5-4 and TRBJ2-7, is ETGVTQSPTHLIKTRGQQVTLRCSSQSGHNTVSWYQQALGQGPQFIFQYYREEENGRGNFPPRFSGLQFPNYSSELNVNALELDDSALYLCASSLRGQAAYEQYFGPGTRLTVT.